A single sample gave rise to the 27 T cell receptor beta chains below, sequenced in a study of response to subunit inactivated influenza vaccine. Using its own MiXCR run on the RT-PCR reads, TCRdb lists one record per CDR3 protein. The sample lists more than 400,000 distinct CDR3 sequences, approximately 11% seen once, with approximately 12% in the top ten. The specimen comprised PBMCs from blood, sampled about 6 weeks after vaccination. These receptors all stem from a man aged 45 to 65 who received an inactivated influenza vaccine.

The V and J genes are TRBV20-1 and TRBJ1-1; D ambiguous. The germline V gene encodes CDR1 DFQATT and CDR2 SNEGSKA (reference sequence). Trimming removed 3 bases at V and 4 bases at J, with 6 bases between. The CDR3 sequence is 11 residues long. CDR3 protein: CSARLSTEAFF. The DNA of the CDR3 is TGCAGTGCTAGGCTAAGCACTGAAGCTTTCTTT.

V usage is TRBV27 and J usage is TRBJ2-3, with TRBD2 as a possible D gene (6 bases). CDR1 MNHEY and CDR2 SMNVEV come from the germline V gene (reference sequence). Trimming took 3 bases from V and 2 from J, leaving 15 bases between them. This CDR3 has 16 residues. The CDR3 nucleotides read TGTGCCAGCAGTTTCCTAGGGGAGGCCGCCACAGATACGCAGTATTTT. Protein: CASSFLGEAATDTQYF.

This clonotype was detected ten times or more. This chain uses TRBV5-1 with TRBJ2-1, with 9 bases identical to TRBD2. Trimming took 7 bases from V and 9 from J; bases not matched to a gene: 14. The CDR3 runs 15 residues. In germline, CDR1 is SGHRS, CDR2 YFSETQ. This CDR3 reads CASGNMAGGPSEQFF. The CDR3 DNA sequence: TGCGCCAGCGGAAATATGGCGGGAGGGCCCAGTGAGCAGTTCTTC.

Comment on this clonotype: A junction boundary mismatches the germline segment, possibly from a read error. The chain links TRBV25-1 to TRBJ2-5; D may correspond to TRBD1 or TRBD2 (5 bases each). The CDR3 spans 14 residues. The germline V gene has CDR1 MGHDK and CDR2 SYGVNS. The CDR3 spells CAGSDPRGLETQYF. CDR3 bases: TGTGCCGGCAGTGATCCGAGGGGTCTAGAGACCCAGTACTTC.

This clonotype was seen at least ten times. This sequence joins TRBV20-1 and TRBJ2-5, with 8 bases fitting TRBD2. CDR3 length: 14 residues. The ends lost 3 bases at V and 4 bases at J; junction bases unmatched: 7. Germline V CDR1 and CDR2: DFQATT, SNEGSKA (reference sequence). The CDR3 DNA reads as TGCAGTGCTAGCGGGAGGGGGTTGAGAGAGACCCAGTACTTC. It specifies CSASGRGLRETQYF.

The table lists this clonotype with a few counts. The V gene is TRBV12-3 or TRBV12-4, the J gene TRBJ2-1; TRBD2 is a possible D gene (5 bases). The V end was cut by 5 bases, the J end by 9 bases, with 20 bases between. The CDR3 runs to 15 residues. The CDR3 nucleotides read TGTGCCAGCAGTCCACTAGACCGAACCTTGGGTGAGCAGTTCTTC. The encoded protein is CASSPLDRTLGEQFF.

V gene TRBV6-2 or TRBV6-3 combines with J gene TRBJ1-6, with D perhaps matching TRBD1 (6 bases). The CDR3 contains 13 residues. Trimming pared 8 bases from V and 11 bases from J, leaving 16 bases between. CDR1 and CDR2 from the germline V gene are MNHEY and SVGEGT. CDR3 sequence (DNA): TGTGCCAGCCGACAGGACCTATTGACACCCCTCCACTTT. It codes for CASRQDLLTPLHF.

The table lists this clonotype with a few counts. This chain links TRBV7-9 with TRBJ2-1, with D hard to call. The CDR3 contains 13 residues. Trimming cost V 1 base and J 6 bases, with 7 bases left between them. Per germline, CDR1 SEHNR and CDR2 FQNEAQ (reference sequence). CDR3 in amino acids: CASSLVNLNEQFF. The CDR3 DNA follows: TGTGCCAGCAGCTTAGTCAACCTCAATGAGCAGTTCTTC.

This clonotype turned up a few times. The V gene is TRBV28, the J gene TRBJ1-4; D is possibly TRBD1 (5 bases). Germline V gives CDR1 MDHEN, CDR2 SYDVKM. Trimming removed 6 bases from V and 4 bases from J, with 15 bases in between. This CDR3 region has 15 residues. The CDR3 bases are TGTGCCAGCAGCCTGGGGACGGGAGATAATGAAAAACTGTTTTTT. As protein: CASSLGTGDNEKLFF.

Only a few counts were recorded for this clonotype. The J gene is TRBJ2-3, the V gene TRBV25-1; D not certain. This CDR3 is 13 amino acids long. The ends were cut back, 0 bases at V and 5 bases at J, with 6 bases in the middle. Germline V gene sequence: CDR1 MGHDK, CDR2 SYGVNS. The CDR3 loop reads CASSEYRGDTQYF. DNA for the CDR3: TGTGCCAGCAGTGAATATCGAGGAGATACGCAGTATTTT.

This clonotype was detected only a few times. The genes are TRBV4-1 and TRBJ2-3; D ambiguous. This CDR3 has 17 amino acids. Germline V gives CDR1 MGHRA, CDR2 YSYEKL. Trimming shortened V by 1 base and J by 0 bases, and 14 bases separated the two germline ends. The CDR3 nucleotides are TGCGCCAGCAGCCAAGGTCTGCAGCCGGCAAGCACAGATACGCAGTATTTT. Protein product: CASSQGLQPASTDTQYF.

This clonotype was detected ten times or more. The chain employs TRBV6-5 and TRBJ1-2, with 9 bases identical to TRBD1. Germline-derived CDR1 and CDR2 are MNHEY and SVGAGI. The CDR3 totals 14 residues. Trimming at V came to 1 base and at J to 7 bases, leaving 4 bases not matched to a gene. CDR3: CASSYLQGAAGYTF. DNA of the CDR3: TGTGCCAGCAGTTACTTACAGGGGGCAGCTGGCTACACCTTC.

The chain links TRBV11-2 to TRBJ2-5, with TRBD1 matching 9 bases. The V segment lost 5 bases and the J segment 4 bases; nucleotides outside the gene matches: 5. The V gene's germline CDR1 is SGHAT and CDR2 FQNNGV. The CDR3 runs to 14 residues. CDR3 amino acids: CASSNTGGAETQYF. For the CDR3, the DNA is TGTGCCAGCAGCAATACAGGGGGCGCAGAGACCCAGTACTTC. Based on the CDR3 plus reference TRBV11-2 and TRBJ2-5, the full variable domain is EAGVAQSPRYKIIEKRQSVAFWCNPISGHATLYWYQQILGQGPKLLIQFQNNGVVDDSQLPKDRFSAERLKGVDSTLKIQPAKLEDSAVYLCASSNTGGAETQYFGPGTRLLVL.

This clonotype was observed many times. The genes are TRBV6-1 and TRBJ2-4; TRBD1 matches at 9 bases. There are 16 residues in the CDR3. The germline CDR1 and CDR2 sequences are MNHNS and SASEGT. J gave up 8 bases and V 6 bases, and 14 bases lay outside the gene matches. The CDR3 coding sequence is TGTGCCAGCAGCACGAGGTTACAGGGGGCGCGAGACATTCAGTACTTC. Translating it yields CASSTRLQGARDIQYF.

The chain uses TRBV4-2 and TRBJ2-5; possible D gene TRBD2, 6 bases. There are 17 residues in the CDR3. Germline CDR1 reads LGHNA; CDR2 reads YNFKEQ. V lost 4 bases and J lost 2, with 20 bases in between. DNA of the CDR3: TGTGCCAGCAGCCGCGGGGTGAGGACCACGAATCAAGAGACCCAGTACTTC. This sequence encodes CASSRGVRTTNQETQYF.

This clonotype has a count of ten or more. J is TRBJ2-3 and V is TRBV12-3 or TRBV12-4; 8 bases fit TRBD2. V trimming: 3 bases; J trimming: 1 base; junction bases outside the gene matches: 3. This CDR3 spans 15 amino acids. This CDR3 is CASSFEAGGTDTQYF. The CDR3 nucleotides read TGTGCCAGCAGTTTCGAAGCGGGGGGCACAGATACGCAGTATTTT.

This clonotype was observed a handful of times. The rearrangement links TRBV12-3 or TRBV12-4 to TRBJ1-6; a weak D match, TRBD1 (6 bases). Trimming took off 8 bases at V and 6 bases at J, with 32 bases between the two ends. The CDR3 contains 20 residues. CDR3: CASHHDRDTQDGCCNSPLHF. As DNA, the CDR3 is TGTGCCAGCCACCACGACCGGGACACCCAAGATGGGTGTTGTAATTCACCCCTCCACTTT.

This clonotype was picked up a small number of times. The V gene is TRBV5-1, the J gene TRBJ2-5, with 9 bases aligning to TRBD1. The CDR3 totals 14 residues. V was pared by 4 bases and J by 3 bases, with 4 bases of the junction left unmatched. Germline assignment: CDR1 SGHRS and CDR2 YFSETQ. The CDR3 spells CASSTRTGEETQYF. The CDR3 DNA sequence: TGCGCCAGCAGCACGAGGACAGGGGAAGAGACCCAGTACTTC.

The chain uses TRBV7-6 and TRBJ2-7; 10 bases are a match to TRBD1. The CDR3 length is 16 residues. CDR1 is SGHVS and CDR2 is FNYEAQ in the germline V gene. V was clipped by 2 bases and J by 4 bases; unmatched bases: 8. The CDR3 sequence: CASSLIAGQGKYEQYF. The CDR3 DNA sequence: TGTGCCAGCAGCTTAATAGCGGGACAGGGGAAGTACGAGCAGTACTTC.

The chain has TRBV12-3 or TRBV12-4 and TRBJ2-7; D gene ambiguous. V was cut by 7 bases and J by 0 bases, with 13 bases left in between. This CDR3 is built from 14 residues. The CDR3 reads CASTSRTASYEQYF. CDR3 in DNA: TGTGCCAGCACGTCTCGGACGGCCTCCTACGAGCAGTACTTC.

V usage is TRBV10-2 and J usage is TRBJ1-1; 11 nucleotides line up with TRBD1. Trimming took 8 bases from V and 4 from J; bases not matched to a gene: 6. This CDR3 contains 14 residues. CDR1 is WSHSY, CDR2 SAAADI, per germline. The CDR3 coding sequence is TGCGCCAGCGGGGACAGGGGGGAGAGCACTGAAGCTTTCTTT. This translates into CASGDRGESTEAFF.

The V gene is TRBV5-1, the J gene TRBJ2-1; D remains ambiguous. Between the trimmed V and J ends, which lost 0 bases and 9 bases, there was a span of 7 bases. CDR3 length: 12 amino acids. CDR1 is SGHRS, CDR2 YFSETQ, per germline. CDR3 loop: CASSLARVEQFF. The CDR3 DNA follows: TGCGCCAGCAGCTTGGCCCGCGTTGAGCAGTTCTTC.

This clonotype was observed a handful of times. CDR3 sequence: CASSDRNSGANVLTF. CDR3 in DNA: TGTGCCAGCTCCGACAGAAACTCTGGGGCCAACGTCCTGACTTTC. The V gene is TRBV6-2 or TRBV6-3, the J gene TRBJ2-6; D is possibly TRBD1 (5 bases). CDR1 and CDR2 (germline): MNHEY, SVGEGT. The germline V and J ends were trimmed by 8 bases and 0 bases, with 11 bases remaining between them. The CDR3 is 15 residues long.

This clonotype was seen a handful of times. This rearrangement joins TRBV12-3 or TRBV12-4 to TRBJ2-7, with 12 bases matching TRBD2. V gave up 4 bases and J gave up 6 bases; unmatched junction bases: 13. The length of the CDR3 is 17 residues. CDR3 region: CASSYGRTSGIRVEQYF. The CDR3 DNA sequence: TGTGCCAGCAGTTACGGTCGGACTAGCGGGATAAGGGTCGAGCAGTACTTC.

J is TRBJ2-5 and V is TRBV11-2; no clear D gene. The germline V gene has CDR1 SGHAT and CDR2 FQNNGV. CDR3 length: 13 residues. Trimming cost V 5 bases and J 2 bases, with 9 bases left between them. In DNA form, the CDR3 reads TGTGCCAGCAGCCACTTGACACAAGAGACCCAGTACTTC. This codes for CASSHLTQETQYF.

This clonotype was counted ten times or more. The chain combines TRBV4-1 with TRBJ2-7; a weak D match, TRBD1 (6 bases). V was cut by 4 bases and J by 2 bases, with 9 bases left in between. Germline lookup yields CDR1 MGHRA and CDR2 YSYEKL. There are 13 residues in the CDR3. This CDR3 reads CASSRDMAYEQYF. CDR3 nucleotides: TGCGCCAGCAGCCGGGACATGGCCTACGAGCAGTACTTC.

This clonotype has ten or more counts. This chain joins TRBV5-1 and TRBJ2-3; a weak D match, TRBD1 (5 bases). Germline V gives CDR1 SGHRS, CDR2 YFSETQ. CDR3 size: 13 residues. The germline V and J ends were trimmed by 1 base and 4 bases, with 7 bases remaining between them. The CDR3 DNA reads TGCGCCAGCAGCTTGAGACAGTCAGATACGCAGTATTTT. Protein product: CASSLRQSDTQYF.